The 10 T cell receptor beta chains reported below all come from one sample, sequenced in a study of yellow fever vaccine responses in identical twins. TCRdb re-called the RT-PCR reads through MiXCR, storing one row per CDR3 protein. Here the sample spans a few thousand distinct CDR3 sequences, 50% to 80% being singletons. Sequenced here: T cells from blood (PBMCs), unsorted or a sorted subset (not recorded which), sampled before or after yellow fever vaccination (not recorded which). These receptor sequences come from a woman aged 18-30 years who received the yellow fever vaccine.

DNA for the CDR3: TGTGCCAGCAGCCCGGACAGGGCCGAGCAGTACTTC. It translates to CASSPDRAEQYF. J is TRBJ2-7 and V is TRBV11-1; 8 bases align to TRBD1. CDR1 and CDR2 (germline): SGHAT, FQDESV (reference sequence). J gave up 6 bases and V 5 bases, and 3 bases lay outside the gene matches. This CDR3 comprises 12 residues.

The chain carries TRBV12-3 or TRBV12-4 and TRBJ2-1, with TRBD2 matching 8 bases. CDR3 length equals 14 residues. Losses at the gene ends were 2 bases for V and 6 bases for J; bases not matched to a gene: 3. CDR3 bases: TGTGCCAGCAGTTTATCCGCGGGGGGCAATGAGCAGTTCTTC. Encoded protein: CASSLSAGGNEQFF.

V and J are TRBV6-2 or TRBV6-3 and TRBJ2-3; D not resolved. Germline CDR1 reads MNHEY; CDR2 reads SVGEGT. The CDR3 runs to 14 residues. V was shortened by 0 bases and J by 2 bases, with 6 bases between the two germline ends. Written as DNA, the CDR3 is TGTGCCAGCAGTTACTCGGGGAACACAGATACGCAGTATTTT. Translating it yields CASSYSGNTDTQYF.

The rearrangement uses TRBV19 and TRBJ2-7; 9 nucleotides line up with TRBD1. Germline CDR1 LNHDA, CDR2 SQIVND (reference sequence). This CDR3 spans 14 amino acids. V shed 7 bases and J 1 base; nucleotides not matched to a gene: 5. CDR3 nucleotide sequence: TGTGCCAGTAATTTCGGGACAGGGTCCTACGAGCAGTACTTC. Its protein is CASNFGTGSYEQYF. The variable domain in full, completed from reference TRBV19 and TRBJ2-7, reads DGGITQSPKYLFRKEGQNVTLSCEQNLNHDAMYWYRQDPGQGLRLIYYSQIVNDFQKGDIAEGYSVSREKKESFPLTVTSAQKNPTAFYLCASNFGTGSYEQYFGPGTRLTVT.

The chain carries TRBV20-1 and TRBJ2-5, with D maybe TRBD1 (5 bases). The CDR3 covers 15 residues. V gave up 0 bases and J gave up 5 bases, with 16 bases separating them. Per the germline V gene, CDR1 is DFQATT and CDR2 is SNEGSKA (reference sequence). The CDR3 spells CSARDQAGLSETQYF. In DNA, the CDR3 is TGCAGTGCTAGAGATCAGGCAGGGTTGTCCGAGACCCAGTACTTC.

The V gene is TRBV4-2, the J gene TRBJ2-7; D remains ambiguous. V lost 6 bases and J lost 4, with 13 bases in between. Germline V CDR1 and CDR2: LGHNA, YNFKEQ. This CDR3 comprises 13 residues. The CDR3 DNA reads TGTGCCAGCAGTCCGGATCCAGCGTACGAGCAGTACTTC. Amino acids: CASSPDPAYEQYF.

This chain joins TRBV5-1 and TRBJ2-7, with D hard to call. Germline values: CDR1 SGHRS, CDR2 YFSETQ. The V end lost 0 bases, the J end lost 0 bases, and 1 base lay between the germline ends. The CDR3 covers 12 residues. The CDR3 here is CASSLASYEQYF. The CDR3 DNA sequence: TGCGCCAGCAGCTTGGCCTCCTACGAGCAGTACTTC.

The rearrangement uses TRBV7-9 and TRBJ2-5, with D tentatively TRBD1 (7 bases). Per the germline V gene, CDR1 is SEHNR and CDR2 is FQNEAQ (reference sequence). The CDR3 loop spans 14 amino acids. Trimming shortened V by 2 bases and J by 2 bases, and 9 bases separated the two germline ends. The CDR3 is CASSLPGGQETQYF. CDR3 bases: TGTGCCAGCAGCTTACCAGGGGGGCAAGAGACCCAGTACTTC.

This clonotype turned up a few times. The genes are TRBV18 and TRBJ2-4; TRBD1 aligns across 7 bases. Germline CDR1 is KGHSH and CDR2 is LQKENI. This CDR3 contains 15 residues. V was pared by 5 bases and J by 0 bases, with 4 bases of the junction left unmatched. The DNA for the CDR3 is TGTGCCAGCTCATCGGGACAGCTAGCCAAAAACATTCAGTACTTC. Translating it yields CASSSGQLAKNIQYF.

The chain has TRBV14 and TRBJ2-1; 16 bases agree with TRBD2. The germline CDR1 and CDR2 sequences are SGHDN and FVKESK. V dropped 0 bases and J dropped 9; count of bases not matched to a gene: 8. CDR3 size: 18 residues. The CDR3 loop reads CASSQDGTSGGVTLEQFF. The CDR3 nucleotides read TGTGCCAGCAGCCAAGACGGGACTAGCGGGGGGGTTACCCTTGAGCAGTTCTTC.